The source of this TCR beta chain is a study of control samples from healthy donors and cancer patients. The CDR3 runs to 17 residues. Germline-derived CDR1 and CDR2 are SGHTA and FQGNSA. The V gene lost 2 bases and the J gene lost 2 bases, with 18 bases spanning the gap. The assay was immunoSEQ multiplex PCR, and TCRdb's table has in-frame clones only and misses some. The sample records tens of thousands of clones, 89% being singletons. Sequenced: PBMCs. This TCR was recovered from a man aged 55 to 70 with colorectal cancer. This sequence joins TRBV7-2 and TRBJ2-5; maybe TRBD2 (6 bases). The CDR3 DNA follows: TGTGCCAGCAGCTTAAGTCGGTCCGGGGGACGGCAAGAGACCCAGTACTTC. This encodes CASSLSRSGGRQETQYF.